The 17 T cell receptor beta chains below come from one sample, sequenced in a study of PD-1 blockade in classical Hodgkin lymphoma. Exposure to brentuximab vedotin varied, and each patient had relapsed following autologous stem cell transplantation. Assay: immunoSEQ multiplex PCR; the TCRdb copy retains only in-frame clones and omits some. The sample comprises 22,000 or so clones, around four fifths of which are singletons, and roughly 16% rests with the top ten. The material was peripheral blood mononuclear cells (PBMCs), obtained before the second cycle of nivolumab. Every receptor here comes from a human donor with classical Hodgkin lymphoma.

This clone has more than one count but fewer than ten. The chain employs TRBV11-2 and TRBJ2-7; D unclear. Germline CDR1 and CDR2: SGHAT and FQNNGV. The CDR3 covers 12 residues. Deletions cut 5 bases from V and 1 base from J, with 6 bases between. The CDR3 nucleotides read TGTGCCAGCAGCCCAAATTCCTACGAGCAGTACGTC. Amino acids: CASSPNSYEQYV.

The CDR3 coding sequence is TGTGCCAGCAGCCCGAGGACAGCGAACACTGAAGCTTTCTTT. Translation gives CASSPRTANTEAFF. The rearrangement uses TRBV7-2 and TRBJ1-1; possible D gene TRBD1, 6 bases. V was shortened by 5 bases and J by 1 base, with 11 bases between the two germline ends. The CDR3 has 14 residues. From germline, CDR1 is SGHTA and CDR2 FQGNSA.

This sequence joins TRBV2 and TRBJ1-5; D is unresolved. The CDR3 runs to 12 residues. Trimming cost V 3 bases and J 6 bases, with 6 bases left between them. CDR1 is SNHLY and CDR2 is FYNNEI in the germline V gene. CDR3 region: CASSESGQPQHF. CDR3 coding DNA: TGTGCCAGCAGTGAGTCTGGTCAGCCCCAGCATTTT.

This clone was seen just once. The chain has TRBV11-2 and TRBJ2-5; 8 bases agree with TRBD1. Per the germline V gene, CDR1 is SGHAT and CDR2 is FQNNGV. J lost 5 bases, V lost 8 bases, and 10 bases had no gene match. There are 14 residues in the CDR3. CDR3 in DNA: TGTGCCAGCTCTGCTCAGGGGGCGCGGGAGACCCAGTACTTC. Its translation: CASSAQGARETQYF.

This chain connects TRBV5-6 to TRBJ2-1; maybe TRBD1 (5 bases). Germline CDR1 reads SGHDT; CDR2 reads YYEEEE. The V end lost 3 bases, the J end lost 9 bases, and 16 bases lay between the germline ends. This CDR3 spans 14 amino acids. The DNA for the CDR3 is TGTGCCAGCAGCTGGAGTACAGGTTATTTTGAGCAGTTCTTC. Translating it yields CASSWSTGYFEQFF.

The chain links TRBV14 to TRBJ1-2; D is perhaps TRBD1 (5 bases). The CDR3 extends over 15 amino acids. CDR1 is SGHDN and CDR2 is FVKESK in the germline V gene. The germline V and J ends were trimmed by 5 bases and 4 bases, with 17 bases remaining between them. CDR3 sequence reads: CASSKNQGVGYGYTF. The DNA for the CDR3 is TGTGCCAGCAGCAAAAATCAGGGAGTGGGCTATGGCTACACCTTC.

The chain's CDR3 is CASSPILAGLYNEQFF. CDR3 nucleotides: TGTGCCAGCTCACCGATACTAGCGGGCCTATACAATGAGCAGTTCTTC. The genes are TRBV18 and TRBJ2-1; 9 bases agree with TRBD2. V shed 3 bases and J 4 bases; nucleotides not matched to a gene: 7. Per the germline V gene, CDR1 is KGHSH and CDR2 is LQKENI. There are 16 residues in the CDR3.

This chain links TRBV4-1 with TRBJ2-1, with TRBD1 identical over 7 bases. V lost 11 bases and J lost 2; bases outside the gene matches: 6. Germline V gives CDR1 MGHRA, CDR2 YSYEKL. The CDR3 is made up of 13 amino acids. CDR3: CAFAQGAYNEQFF. The CDR3 nucleotides read TGCGCCTTTGCTCAGGGGGCCTACAATGAGCAGTTCTTC.

The chain links TRBV6-1 to TRBJ1-3; 7 bases are shared with TRBD1. The trim removed 6 bases at V and 8 bases at J, leaving 10 bases unmatched. This CDR3 spans 14 amino acids. Germline V gene sequence: CDR1 MNHNS, CDR2 SASEGT. The CDR3 DNA follows: TGTGCCAGCAGCCAGGGGGAGGTCCCGTACACCATATATTTT. It yields the protein CASSQGEVPYTIYF.

The chain has TRBV6-5 and TRBJ2-5, with 7 nucleotides matching TRBD2. This CDR3 spans 15 amino acids. CDR1 MNHEY and CDR2 SVGAGI come from the germline V gene. Losses at the gene ends were 6 bases for V and 4 bases for J; bases not matched to a gene: 11. CDR3 DNA: TGTGCCAGCAGGGGGACCGGGACTAAACGAGAGACCCAGTACTTC. It specifies CASRGTGTKRETQYF.

The V call is TRBV5-4, the J call TRBJ2-1, with TRBD1 as a possible D gene (5 bases). This CDR3 comprises 13 residues. V gave up 0 bases and J gave up 4 bases, with 5 bases separating them. Germline CDR1 reads SGHNT; CDR2 reads YYREEE (reference sequence). This CDR3 is CASSLGQYNEQFF. CDR3 DNA: TGTGCCAGCAGCTTGGGACAGTACAATGAGCAGTTCTTC.

V gene TRBV13 combines with J gene TRBJ1-4; no firm D call. V lost 3 bases and J lost 8, with 13 bases in between. The CDR3 has 14 residues. Germline V gene data show CDR1 as PRHDT and CDR2 as FYEKMQ (reference sequence). This chain's CDR3 is CASSFGRLQEKLFF. The CDR3, as DNA: TGTGCCAGCAGCTTCGGCAGGTTGCAGGAAAAACTGTTTTTT.

This sequence joins TRBV19 and TRBJ2-7; a weak D match, TRBD2 (6 bases). CDR3 length: 13 amino acids. Trimming left V 3 bases short and J 6 bases short, with 12 bases between. The germline gives CDR1 LNHDA, CDR2 SQIVND (reference sequence). CDR3 coding DNA: TGTGCCAGTAGTATTAACGGGGGAGGCGAGCAGTACTTC. As protein: CASSINGGGEQYF.

V is TRBV13 and J is TRBJ1-6; D is perhaps TRBD1 (5 bases). The CDR3 sequence is 18 residues long. CDR1 PRHDT and CDR2 FYEKMQ come from the germline V gene (reference sequence). V shed 5 bases and J shed 8 bases, with 25 bases lying between them. In DNA, the CDR3 is TGTGCCAGCAGCCCTAGGCGAGGGGCCCAAGGATTACATTCACCCCTCCACTTT. It translates to CASSPRRGAQGLHSPLHF.

This chain joins TRBV27 and TRBJ1-6; D may be TRBD1 (5 bases). This CDR3 has 16 residues. Germline CDR1 is MNHEY and CDR2 is SMNVEV (reference sequence). The V and J ends lost 5 bases and 7 bases respectively, with 18 bases between them. CDR3 in amino acids: CASSPRLRVGNSPLHF. The CDR3 nucleotides read TGTGCCAGCAGTCCCCGGCTCAGGGTTGGGAATTCACCCCTCCACTTT.

The chain employs TRBV28 and TRBJ1-4; D is ambiguous. Between the trimmed V and J ends, which lost 7 bases and 8 bases, there was a span of 17 bases. The CDR3 runs to 14 residues. Germline lookup yields CDR1 MDHEN and CDR2 SYDVKM. The CDR3 nucleotides are TGTGCCAGCAACCCTTCGGACCGAGGGGAAAAACTGTTTTTT. Amino acid sequence: CASNPSDRGEKLFF.

This chain connects TRBV6-9 to TRBJ1-5; no reliable D call. Germline assignment: CDR1 MNHGY and CDR2 SVAAGI. The CDR3 is 14 residues long. Deletions cut 3 bases from V and 2 bases from J, with 8 bases between. CDR3 sequence: CASSYDRGNQPQHF. The DNA of the CDR3 is TGTGCCAGCAGTTACGATAGGGGCAATCAGCCCCAGCATTTT.